These T cell receptor beta chains were read from a single sample in a study of blood T cell repertoires in COVID-19. Using immunoSEQ multiplex PCR, the repertoire was profiled, and TCRdb retains in-frame clones only, with some absent. This table holds about 24,000 clones, 70% to 90% found once. The sequenced sample consisted of peripheral blood. The receptors shown here come from a man in his 70s with COVID-19, enrolled during active disease. Both conserved end residues are part of each CDR3.

CDR3 protein	V gene
CASSRANTEAFF	TRBV5-4
CASRGHKQFF	TRBV12-3/TRBV12-4
CASSPFDAGEQYF	TRBV18
CASSLGSSGGNTIYF	TRBV7-8
CATSAGSSYEQYF	TRBV11-2
CASSYWGGGTEAFF	TRBV6-5
CASSQVLGGYEQYF	TRBV4-1
CAWSPWQGGYTF	TRBV30
CATEIIQTNTGELFF	TRBV7-9
CASSQWDRGQYGYTF	TRBV3-1/TRBV3-2
CSVRITGATGELFF	TRBV29-1
CASSMGRLMNTEAFF	TRBV19
CASSYSKGQGKDGYTF	TRBV6-5
CASSFPGQPTDTQYF	TRBV19
CASSRGWGKLPDEQFF	TRBV27
CASSLGHSNMNTEAFF	TRBV5-1
CASFRGGPGNTIYF	TRBV19
CASSWTGGEGYTF	TRBV7-2
CASSYVLRGEQYF	TRBV6-5
CASSFLSGVREQYF	TRBV11-2
CATVGGDSYNSPLHF	TRBV7-9
CASSLAMDREYNSPLHF	TRBV11-2
CASSSGLAGGSGELFF	TRBV7-2
CASSPRDRGFRSYNEQFF	TRBV4-1